This TCR beta chain is drawn from a study of shared clonotypes between healthy human individuals. About the study: Those who served as donors were a couple of women and a few men between the ages of 18 and 49.

Sequencing used immunoSEQ multiplex PCR; TCRdb keeps in-frame clones, though not all of them. The sample records some 2.3 million clones, more than 80% being singletons. Germline CDR1 reads MDHEN; CDR2 reads SYDVKM. Deletions cut 6 bases from V and 0 bases from J, with 9 bases between. This CDR3 region has 14 residues. The gene calls are TRBV28 and TRBJ2-1; the D is unclear. This TCR was sampled from a man between 18 and 35 years old in good health. Some clones in this sample may be carry-over from other donors' samples. The specimen was naive CD4+ T cells from PBMCs. Subset: CD45RA+ positively selected. In DNA form, the CDR3 reads TGTGCCAGCAGCAAGCCCAGCTCCTACAATGAGCAGTTCTTC. Residues: CASSKPSSYNEQFF.